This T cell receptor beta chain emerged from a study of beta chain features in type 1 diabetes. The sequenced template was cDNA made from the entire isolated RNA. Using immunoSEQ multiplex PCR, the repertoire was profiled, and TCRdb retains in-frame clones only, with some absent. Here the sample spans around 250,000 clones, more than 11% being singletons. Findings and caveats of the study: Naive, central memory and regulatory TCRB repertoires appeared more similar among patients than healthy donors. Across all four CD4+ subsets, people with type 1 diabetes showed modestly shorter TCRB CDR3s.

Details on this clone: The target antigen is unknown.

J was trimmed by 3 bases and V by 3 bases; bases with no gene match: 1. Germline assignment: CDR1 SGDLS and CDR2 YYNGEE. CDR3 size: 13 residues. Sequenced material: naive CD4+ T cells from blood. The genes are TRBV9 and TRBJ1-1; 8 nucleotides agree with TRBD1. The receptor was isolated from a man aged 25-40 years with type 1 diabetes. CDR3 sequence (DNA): TGTGCCAGCAGCGCGGACAGGGACACTGAAGCTTTCTTT. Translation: CASSADRDTEAFF.